Following are 20 T cell receptor beta chains from one sample sequenced in a study of T cell responses to AZD1222 COVID-19 vaccine. Here immunoSEQ multiplex PCR was the method, and the copy in TCRdb shows in-frame clones only, minus some. The sample holds around 99,000 clones, about 89% seen once. The sample consisted of peripheral blood, taken on day 0 of AZD1222 vaccination. Source of these receptors: an adult in good health.

The chain couples TRBV12-3 or TRBV12-4 to TRBJ2-4, with TRBD2 identical over 7 bases. The CDR3 covers 13 residues. The V gene end was trimmed by 7 bases and the J gene end by 7 bases; junction bases not matched to a gene: 7. This CDR3 reads CASKSSAGNIQYF. The DNA for the CDR3 is TGTGCCAGCAAATCGTCAGCGGGGAACATTCAGTACTTC.

V usage is TRBV25-1 and J usage is TRBJ1-5; D gene unclear. Trimming pared 4 bases from V and 7 bases from J, leaving 8 bases between. The CDR3 covers 12 residues. CDR1 is MGHDK, CDR2 SYGVNS, per germline. CDR3 in DNA: TGTGCCAGCAGTGGGTCTGAACAGCCCCAGCATTTT. Translation gives CASSGSEQPQHF.

This chain connects TRBV30 to TRBJ1-1, with D hard to call. CDR1 is GTSNPN and CDR2 is SVGIG in the germline V gene (reference sequence). V lost 3 bases and J lost 2, with 28 bases in between. CDR3 length: 19 residues. The CDR3 reads CAWRVIRVAEKGYNTEAFF. DNA of the CDR3: TGTGCCTGGAGGGTAATCCGCGTGGCAGAGAAGGGATACAACACTGAAGCTTTCTTT. Together with reference TRBV30 and TRBJ1-1, the CDR3 gives the full variable domain: SQTIHQWPATLVQPVGSPLSLECTVEGTSNPNLYWYRQAAGRGLQLLFYSVGIGQISSEVPQNLSASRPQDRQFILSSKKLLLSDSGFYLCAWRVIRVAEKGYNTEAFFGQGTRLTVV.

The chain combines TRBV7-2 with TRBJ1-2; D is unclear. Trimming removed 0 bases from V and 8 bases from J, with 10 bases in between. The CDR3 contains 13 residues. Germline V gene lookup returns CDR1 SGHTA and CDR2 FQGNSA. CDR3 sequence reads: CASSLAGEGGYTF. The CDR3 DNA follows: TGTGCCAGCAGCTTAGCTGGGGAAGGCGGCTACACCTTC.

Points on this clone: A read error may produce the germline difference seen at one junction end. This chain links TRBV7-2 with TRBJ1-5; the match to TRBD1 covers 9 bases. This CDR3 spans 14 amino acids. CDR1 and CDR2 (germline): SGHTA, FQGNSA. The CDR3 DNA is TGTGCCAGCAGTTTAGACAGGGGGAATCAGCCCCAGCATTTT. It encodes CASSLDRGNQPQHF.

The chain combines TRBV5-1 with TRBJ2-2; no firm D call. The germline gives CDR1 SGHRS, CDR2 YFSETQ. The CDR3 sequence is 16 residues long. V was shortened by 1 base and J by 4 bases, with 14 bases between the two germline ends. The CDR3 nucleotides are TGCGCCAGCAGCTTGTCACCAGGAAGTTCCACCGGGGAGCTGTTTTTT. Translation: CASSLSPGSSTGELFF.

The chain has TRBV29-1 and TRBJ2-5; TRBD2 matches at 7 bases. The CDR3 sequence is 13 residues long. J gave up 0 bases and V 3 bases, and 1 base lay outside the gene matches. The germline V gene has CDR1 SQVTM and CDR2 ANQGSEA. CDR3 in DNA: TGCAGCGTTGACGGGGGGTACCAAGAGACCCAGTACTTC. This gives the protein CSVDGGYQETQYF.

As concerns this clone: Other DNA sequences from this sample encode an identical CDR3 as well. The rearrangement joins TRBV18 to TRBJ2-7; perhaps TRBD1 as D (6 bases). Trimming pared 2 bases from V and 2 bases from J, leaving 13 bases between. The CDR3 sequence is 15 residues long. Germline V CDR1 and CDR2: KGHSH, LQKENI. In nucleotides, the CDR3 is TGTGCCAGCTCACCAGGGGCAGGGGAAGCCTACGAGCAGTACTTC. It specifies CASSPGAGEAYEQYF.

The chain has TRBV27 and TRBJ2-5; the D is unclear. With 8 bases removed from V and 1 base from J, the gap between germline ends came to 11 bases. CDR1 and CDR2 from the germline V gene are MNHEY and SMNVEV (reference sequence). There are 13 residues in the CDR3. Written as DNA, the CDR3 is TGTGCCAGCGGGCGGCGATCCCAAGAGACCCAGTACTTC. Its protein is CASGRRSQETQYF.

The V gene is TRBV12-3 or TRBV12-4, the J gene TRBJ1-1, with 9 positions matching TRBD1. This CDR3 spans 13 amino acids. The ends lost 5 bases at V and 3 bases at J; junction bases unmatched: 1. CDR3 nucleotide sequence: TGTGCCAGCAGTAGGACAGGGGACACTGAAGCTTTCTTT. As protein: CASSRTGDTEAFF.

The chain uses TRBV24-1 and TRBJ2-1; perhaps TRBD2 as D (5 bases). Trimming left V 6 bases short and J 5 bases short, with 19 bases between. CDR3 length equals 16 residues. The germline V gene encodes CDR1 KGHDR and CDR2 SFDVKD. CDR3 DNA: TGTGCCACCAGTCGGGATGTCGCTTGGGTGAACAATGAGCAGTTCTTC. Encoded protein: CATSRDVAWVNNEQFF.

V and J are TRBV28 and TRBJ1-4; D may be TRBD1 (6 bases). The germline CDR1 and CDR2 sequences are MDHEN and SYDVKM. Deletions cut 6 bases from V and 8 bases from J, with 16 bases between. This CDR3 spans 14 amino acids. In DNA, the CDR3 is TGTGCCAGCAGGGGGGCGGCCGGGGTCGAAAAACTGTTTTTT. This sequence encodes CASRGAAGVEKLFF.

The CDR3 sequence is CASSPPGLLYEQYF. CDR3 nucleotides: TGTGCCAGCTCACCACCGGGACTACTCTACGAGCAGTACTTC. This sequence joins TRBV18 and TRBJ2-7; 7 bases match TRBD2. CDR1 and CDR2 from the germline V gene are KGHSH and LQKENI. Unmatched junction bases numbered 2, after V lost 0 bases and J lost 3 bases. The CDR3 contains 14 residues.

This rearrangement joins TRBV10-3 to TRBJ2-7, with 8 positions matching TRBD2. Unmatched junction bases numbered 6, after V lost 2 bases and J lost 6 bases. The CDR3 is 14 amino acids. Germline V gene data show CDR1 as ENHRY and CDR2 as SYGVKD. The CDR3 loop is CAISEGTRLSEQYF. CDR3 nucleotides: TGTGCCATCAGTGAGGGGACTAGACTTTCCGAGCAGTACTTC.

Concerning this clone itself: At one end, the junction sequence differs from germline, possibly due to a read error. The genes are TRBV18 and TRBJ2-1; tentative D call: TRBD1 (6 bases). Germline V lookup: CDR1 KGHSH, CDR2 LQKENI. This CDR3 has 14 amino acids. CDR3 nucleotides: TGTGCCAGCTCACCGGGGGCGAACTACAATGGGCAGTTCTTC. Translating it yields CASSPGANYNGQFF.

This clone was counted a few times. V gene TRBV10-1 combines with J gene TRBJ2-3; TRBD2 agrees at 9 bases. The CDR3 length is 18 residues. V was clipped by 3 bases and J by 3 bases; unmatched bases: 13. Germline V lookup: CDR1 WNHNN, CDR2 SYGVQD (reference sequence). The CDR3 region has the DNA TGCGCCAGCAGTGAAGGTGGCGAGCGGGAGGATAGAACAGATACGCAGTATTTT. Amino acid sequence: CASSEGGEREDRTDTQYF.

The chain uses TRBV6-2 or TRBV6-3 and TRBJ2-7; D call uncertain. Germline V gives CDR1 MNHEY, CDR2 SVGEGT. This CDR3 spans 15 amino acids. Trimming took 0 bases from V and 3 from J, leaving 12 bases between them. In DNA, the CDR3 is TGTGCCAGCAGTTACTCGAGTAGACGTAGCTACGAGCAGTACTTC. Amino acids: CASSYSSRRSYEQYF.

The V gene is TRBV2, the J gene TRBJ2-5; perhaps TRBD1 as D (6 bases). The V gene's germline CDR1 is SNHLY and CDR2 FYNNEI. V lost 6 bases and J 6 bases, leaving 20 bases between the germline ends. The CDR3 is made up of 15 amino acids. CDR3 loop: CASRRWDIAGKTQYF. The CDR3 DNA reads as TGTGCCAGCAGACGTTGGGACATCGCAGGGAAGACCCAGTACTTC.

V gene TRBV5-8 combines with J gene TRBJ1-2; D gene uncertain. Between the trimmed V and J ends, which lost 0 bases and 8 bases, there was a span of 11 bases. From germline, CDR1 is SGHTS and CDR2 YDEGEE. The CDR3 contains 13 residues. CDR3 in DNA: TGTGCCAGCAGCTTGGGGACCGCTAGGGGCTACACCTTC. It encodes CASSLGTARGYTF.

The V gene is TRBV27, the J gene TRBJ2-5; D is perhaps TRBD2 (6 bases). V was pared by 5 bases and J by 2 bases, with 18 bases between. This CDR3 is 16 amino acids long. The germline V gene has CDR1 MNHEY and CDR2 SMNVEV (reference sequence). The CDR3 protein is CASSPAGGVNQETQYF. Here the CDR3 DNA reads TGTGCCAGCAGTCCGGCGGGCGGGGTGAATCAAGAGACCCAGTACTTC.